This TCR beta chain was profiled in a study of shared clonotypes between healthy human individuals. The CDR3 is 12 residues long. The V end lost 4 bases, the J end lost 9 bases, and 11 bases lay between the germline ends. The germline CDR1 and CDR2 sequences are SGHTS and YDEGEE. This clone showed up just once. The repertoire was sequenced with immunoSEQ multiplex PCR; TCRdb's copy has only in-frame clones and lacks some. The repertoire holds around 600,000 clones, with about 98% as singletons. Naive CD8 cells were CD45RO-negative, positively selected for CCR7, excluding terminally differentiated effector memory CD45RA+ cells.

Sequencing used naive CD8+ T cells sorted from blood. The receptor was isolated from a man under 40 in good health. V is TRBV5-8 and J is TRBJ1-5, with D unclear. CDR3 sequence reads: CASSEYSTPQHF. The CDR3 nucleotides are TGTGCCAGCAGCGAATACAGCACGCCCCAGCATTTT. Together with reference TRBV5-8 and TRBJ1-5, the CDR3 gives the full variable domain: EAGVTQSPTHLIKTRGQQATLRCSPISGHTSVYWYQQALGLGLQFLLWYDEGEERNRGNFPPRFSGRQFPNYSSELNVNALELEDSALYLCASSEYSTPQHFGDGTRLSIL.